The 9 T cell receptor beta chains below all came from one sample that was sequenced in a study of blood T cell repertoires in COVID-19. TCRdb keeps only in-frame clones here, not all; method: immunoSEQ multiplex PCR. The table shows about 390,000 clones, with 87% occurring only once. The sample comprised PBMCs or T cells enriched from blood (not recorded which). These receptors came from a woman aged 50 to 60 who had recovered from COVID-19.

The chain recombines TRBV21-1 with TRBJ1-5; the D call in the table, TRBD1, was not verified against the DNA. TRBV21-1 is termed a pseudogene. CDR3 length equals 17 residues. CDR3 DNA sequence: TGTGCCAGCAGCTTCCCCCGACAGTCAGTAATGTGTCAGCCCCAGCATTTT. Translation: CASSFPRQSVMCQPQHF.

This clone was detected only once. The chain combines TRBV30 with TRBJ1-6; a possible D gene is TRBD1 (5 bases). This CDR3 is 15 amino acids long. V dropped 2 bases and J dropped 4 bases, with 12 bases sitting between them. CDR1 is GTSNPN and CDR2 is SVGIG in the germline V gene (reference sequence). As DNA, the CDR3 is TGTGCCTGGAGTACCTCGCCAGGGTATAATTCACCCCTCCACTTT. The encoded protein is CAWSTSPGYNSPLHF.

V usage is TRBV7-2 and J usage is TRBJ2-1; D not certain. The CDR3 spans 12 residues. CDR1 is SGHTA and CDR2 is FQGNSA in the germline V gene. With 5 bases removed from V and 13 bases from J, the gap between germline ends came to 15 bases. The CDR3: CASSERPRSQFF. CDR3 in DNA: TGTGCCAGCAGCGAGCGACCGAGGAGTCAGTTCTTC.

This chain links TRBV19 with TRBJ2-7; TRBD1 aligns across 9 bases. Germline-derived CDR1 and CDR2 are LNHDA and SQIVND (reference sequence). V was clipped by 4 bases and J by 2 bases; unmatched bases: 9. This CDR3 spans 16 amino acids. CDR3 nucleotides: TGTGCCAGTAGTACCGACAGGGGGTCCCGTACCTACGAGCAGTACTTC. This sequence encodes CASSTDRGSRTYEQYF.

In its sample, this clone was seen a few times. The chain carries TRBV7-3 and TRBJ1-1, with 8 positions matching TRBD1. Germline V gene data show CDR1 as SGHTA and CDR2 as FQGTGA. J gave up 5 bases and V 4 bases, and 12 bases lay outside the gene matches. The CDR3 is 16 residues long. In DNA, the CDR3 is TGTGCCAGCAGCTCTATGATGCGGACAGGGAAGACTGAAGCTTTCTTT. It is translated as CASSSMMRTGKTEAFF.

J is TRBJ2-7 and V is TRBV6-1; D remains ambiguous. The CDR3 is 12 amino acids. The germline CDR1 and CDR2 sequences are MNHNS and SASEGT. With 1 base removed from V and 5 bases from J, the gap between germline ends came to 6 bases. The DNA of the CDR3 is TGTGCCAGCAGTGAAGGGGCCCACGAGCAGTACTTC. Protein: CASSEGAHEQYF.

The chain joins TRBV19 to TRBJ2-2; D perhaps matches TRBD1 (6 bases). The CDR3 covers 16 residues. Trimming took 5 bases from V and 9 from J, leaving 22 bases between them. Germline CDR1 is LNHDA and CDR2 is SQIVND (reference sequence). The CDR3 sequence is CASSPQGILIPRELFF. CDR3 nucleotides: TGTGCCAGTAGTCCTCAGGGGATTCTCATACCCCGGGAGCTGTTTTTT.

The V gene is TRBV7-9, the J gene TRBJ1-6; possible D gene TRBD1, 5 bases. Per germline, CDR1 SEHNR and CDR2 FQNEAQ (reference sequence). V lost 1 base to trimming and J lost 0 bases, with 16 bases between them. The CDR3 is 19 residues long. CDR3 region: CASSLEVGRASSYNSPLHF. The CDR3 coding sequence is TGTGCCAGCAGCTTAGAGGTCGGCAGGGCGAGCTCCTATAATTCACCCCTCCACTTT.

The genes are TRBV24-1 and TRBJ1-2; D is unclear. The CDR3 runs 14 residues. V lost 4 bases, J lost 2 bases, and 10 bases lay in between. Germline CDR1 KGHDR, CDR2 SFDVKD. CDR3 residues: CATSEPTQNYGYTF. The CDR3 region has the DNA TGTGCCACCAGTGAACCTACGCAAAACTATGGCTACACCTTC.